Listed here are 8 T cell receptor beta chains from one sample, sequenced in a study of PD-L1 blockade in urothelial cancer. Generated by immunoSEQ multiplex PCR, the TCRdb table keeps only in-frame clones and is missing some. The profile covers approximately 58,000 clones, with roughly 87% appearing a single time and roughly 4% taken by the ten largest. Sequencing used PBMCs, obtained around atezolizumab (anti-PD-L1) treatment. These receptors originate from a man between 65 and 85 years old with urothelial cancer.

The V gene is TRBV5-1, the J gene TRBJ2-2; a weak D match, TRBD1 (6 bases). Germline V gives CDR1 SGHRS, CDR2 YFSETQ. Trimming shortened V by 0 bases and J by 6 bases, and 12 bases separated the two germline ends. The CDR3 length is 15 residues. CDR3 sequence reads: CASSLGGHRPGELFF. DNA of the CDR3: TGCGCCAGCAGCTTGGGGGGACACCGCCCCGGGGAGCTGTTTTTT.

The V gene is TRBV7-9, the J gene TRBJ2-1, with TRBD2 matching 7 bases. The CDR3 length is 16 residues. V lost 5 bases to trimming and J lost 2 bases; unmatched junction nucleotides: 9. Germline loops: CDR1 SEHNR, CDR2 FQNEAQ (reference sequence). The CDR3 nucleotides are TGTGCCAGCAGCGTTAGGGAGGGAAGCCCCTACAATGAGCAGTTCTTC. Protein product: CASSVREGSPYNEQFF. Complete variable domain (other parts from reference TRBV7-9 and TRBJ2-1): DTGVSQNPRHKITKRGQNVTFRCDPISEHNRLYWYRQTLGQGPEFLTYFQNEAQLEKSRLLSDRFSAERPKGSFSTLEIQRTEQGDSAMYLCASSVREGSPYNEQFFGPGTRLTVL.

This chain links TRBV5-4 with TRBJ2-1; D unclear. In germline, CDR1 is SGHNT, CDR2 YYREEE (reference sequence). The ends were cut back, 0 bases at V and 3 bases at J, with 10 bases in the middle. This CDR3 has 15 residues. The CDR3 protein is CASSLGLVNYNEQFF. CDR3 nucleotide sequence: TGTGCCAGCAGCTTGGGGCTAGTGAACTACAATGAGCAGTTCTTC.

CDR3 coding DNA: TGTGCCAGCAGCCGACTAGCGGGAGGAGGGGATGAGCAGTTCTTC. Encoded protein: CASSRLAGGGDEQFF. The rearrangement uses TRBV5-8 and TRBJ2-1, with 13 positions matching TRBD2. From germline, CDR1 is SGHTS and CDR2 YDEGEE. CDR3 length: 15 residues. J lost 8 bases, V lost 4 bases, and 6 bases had no gene match. The full variable domain, with the rest looked up from reference TRBV5-8 and TRBJ2-1, is EAGVTQSPTHLIKTRGQQATLRCSPISGHTSVYWYQQALGLGLQFLLWYDEGEERNRGNFPPRFSGRQFPNYSSELNVNALELEDSALYLCASSRLAGGGDEQFFGPGTRLTVL.

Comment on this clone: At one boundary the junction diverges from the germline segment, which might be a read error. DNA of the CDR3: TGTGCCAGCTCACCACCCGGGACTAGCAAAGATACGCAGTATTTT. This sequence encodes CASSPPGTSKDTQYF. This chain uses TRBV18 with TRBJ2-3; 9 bases map to TRBD2. The CDR3 runs to 15 residues. From germline, CDR1 is KGHSH and CDR2 LQKENI.

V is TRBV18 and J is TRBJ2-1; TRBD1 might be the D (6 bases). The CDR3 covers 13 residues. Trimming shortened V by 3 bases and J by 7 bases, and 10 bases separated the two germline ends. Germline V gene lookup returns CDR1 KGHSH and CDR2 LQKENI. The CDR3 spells CASSPPDRNEQFF. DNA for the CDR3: TGTGCCAGCTCACCCCCAGACAGGAATGAGCAGTTCTTC.

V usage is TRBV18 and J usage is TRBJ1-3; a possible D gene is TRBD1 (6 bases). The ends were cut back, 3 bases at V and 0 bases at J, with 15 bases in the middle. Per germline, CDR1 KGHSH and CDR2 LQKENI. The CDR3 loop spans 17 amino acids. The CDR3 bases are TGTGCCAGCTCACCCAGGACAGTGTCGAGCTCTGGAAACACCATATATTTT. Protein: CASSPRTVSSSGNTIYF.

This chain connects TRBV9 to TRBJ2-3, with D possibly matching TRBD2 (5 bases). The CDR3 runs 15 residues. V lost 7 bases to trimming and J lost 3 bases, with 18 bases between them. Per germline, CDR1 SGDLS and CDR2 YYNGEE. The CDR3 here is CASRKGGLGTDTQYF. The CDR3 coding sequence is TGTGCCAGCCGCAAGGGCGGGCTAGGGACAGATACGCAGTATTTT. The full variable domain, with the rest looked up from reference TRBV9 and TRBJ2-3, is DSGVTQTPKHLITATGQRVTLRCSPRSGDLSVYWYQQSLDQGLQFLIQYYNGEERAKGNILERFSAQQFPDLHSELNLSSLELGDSALYFCASRKGGLGTDTQYFGPGTRLTVL.